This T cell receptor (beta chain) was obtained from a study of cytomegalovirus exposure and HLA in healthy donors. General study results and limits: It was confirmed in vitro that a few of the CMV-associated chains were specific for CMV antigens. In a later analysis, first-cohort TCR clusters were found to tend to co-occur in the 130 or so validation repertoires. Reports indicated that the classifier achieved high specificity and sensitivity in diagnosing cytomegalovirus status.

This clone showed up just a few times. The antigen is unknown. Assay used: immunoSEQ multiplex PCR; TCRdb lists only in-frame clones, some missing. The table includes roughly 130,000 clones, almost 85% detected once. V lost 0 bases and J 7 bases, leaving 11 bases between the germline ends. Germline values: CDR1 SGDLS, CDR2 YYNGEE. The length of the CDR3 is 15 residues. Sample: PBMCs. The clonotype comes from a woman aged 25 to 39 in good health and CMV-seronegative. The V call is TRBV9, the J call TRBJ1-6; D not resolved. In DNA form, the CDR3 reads TGTGCCAGCAGCGTAGGGACTAGCGGGAATTCACCCCTCCACTTT. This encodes CASSVGTSGNSPLHF.